The subject of this entry is one T cell receptor beta chain. Its cognate antigen has yet to be identified. Nothing much larger sits one base from this clone, and base qualities are not available. Systemically healthy Caucasian individuals from Russia, 35 to 40 in total and aged about 6 to 90 years, were included as donors. Each donor gave approximately 9.3 milliliters of peripheral blood, collected into EDTA-treated Vacutainer tubes. PBMCs were isolated by Ficoll-Paque density-gradient centrifugation, with at least 7 million obtained per sample. Total RNA was extracted from PBMCs with Trizol reagent, with at least 6 micrograms obtained per sample. The percentages of naive CD45RAhigh/CD27high T cells were determined by flow cytometry on a PBMC aliquot from every donor. This entry belongs to a study of blood T cells in healthy people across ages (dated by TCRdb to the mid-2010s). Turning to the overall study: In model experiments, roughly one uniquely barcoded TCR beta cDNA molecule per two T cells was captured by template switching. Using deep sequencing normalized with unique cDNA molecular identifiers, the study measured how TCR beta repertoire diversity changes with age. The donors were split into four age groups: young (average about 15 years), middle-aged (more than 35), aged (62) and long-lived (approximately 80). To avoid experimental bias, donors of different ages were spread randomly across the sequencing lanes. For two donors (one aged 18 to 29 and one aged 80 or older), the study analyzed two additional independent replicas of 1 million unique cDNA reads from the same blood draw.

From V the trimming removes 6 bases and from J it removes 2 bases, while the gene matches leave 10 bases of the junction unaccounted for. From the cysteine through the phenylalanine, the CDR3 covers 17 amino acids. CDR3 DNA only is kept here, 51 bases in frame from base 1. CDR1 and CDR2 are read off the germline V gene as SNHLY and FYNNEI. The library was produced with 5' RACE. Data came from an Illumina HiSeq 2500. A second PCR of 7 to 11 cycles was run with a J-beta primer mix and a sample-barcoded 5' primer. Each TCR beta cDNA molecule received a unique molecular identifier from a template-switch 5' adaptor carrying 12 random nucleotides. Each sample yielded at least 3 million CDR3-containing paired-end reads. First-strand cDNA synthesis was performed from all RNA using the Mint cDNA synthesis kit, with priming by a TRBC-specific oligonucleotide. After uracil-DNA glycosylase treatment, a first 18-cycle PCR used universal primers M1SS and BC2_uni_R on all cDNA. As for how the authors treated the data: For normalization, 1 million high-quality reads were randomly selected from each sample, with every read carrying a distinct molecular identifier. Reads sharing molecular identifiers were discarded rather than binned into consensus sequences. CDR3 identification, clonotype clustering and error correction used MiTCR with a Q25 quality threshold and the strictest error-elimination algorithm. A nonparametric unseen species model with Euler transformation was used to estimate lower-bound total TCR beta diversity. The raw public data were reprocessed by TCRdb itself: fastp quality trimming at Q25, MiXCR clonotype calling, in-frame beta chains only. Entries are consolidated by CDR3 protein sequence, retaining the most common genes and DNA. The V and J calls, along with clone size, are taken from TCRdb and not from the paper's own processing. The sample table records 2 million or so distinct CDR3 sequences; 49% of these occur just once. The ten largest clonotypes hold 2.1% of the sample.

Beyond this particular receptor, the publication reports: Estimates of total diversity from one million sequenced T cells were regarded as lower bounds and underestimates. Donor CMV infection status was unknown, potentially confounding age-related changes in expanded clonotypes. Compared with the aged group, the long-lived group had more naive CD4+ T cells, fewer expanded clones and increased TCR diversity, a pattern suggesting age selection. As age increased, observed TCR beta diversity per million T cells dropped in a roughly linear way, and a significant reduction was already evident by age about 40. The percentage of naive T cells measured by flow cytometry correlated strongly with observed TCR beta diversity. Bulk unsorted PBMC profiling prevented conclusive comparison of naive and antigen-experienced compartments.

The V and J genes are TRBV2 and TRBJ2-2, and 9 junctional nucleotides match TRBD1. Input material: blood. The sequence came from a woman aged 40 to 50 in good health. The bases read TGTGCCAGCAGCAAACAGGGGGCGCAGGTTAACACCGGGGAGCTGTTTTTT. This translates into CASSKQGAQVNTGELFF.